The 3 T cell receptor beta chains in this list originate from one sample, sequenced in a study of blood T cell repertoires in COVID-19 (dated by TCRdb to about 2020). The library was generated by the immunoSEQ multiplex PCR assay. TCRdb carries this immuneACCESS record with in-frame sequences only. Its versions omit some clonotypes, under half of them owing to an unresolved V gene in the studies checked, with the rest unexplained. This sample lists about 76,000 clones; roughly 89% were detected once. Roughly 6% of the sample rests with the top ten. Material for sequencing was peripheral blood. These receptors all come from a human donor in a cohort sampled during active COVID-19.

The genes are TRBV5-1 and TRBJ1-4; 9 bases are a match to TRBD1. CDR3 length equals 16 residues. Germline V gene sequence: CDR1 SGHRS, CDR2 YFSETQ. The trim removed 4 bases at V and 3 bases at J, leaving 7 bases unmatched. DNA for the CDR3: TGCGCCAGCAGCCTGGGACAGGGAAAGCCTAATGAAAAACTGTTTTTT. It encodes CASSLGQGKPNEKLFF.

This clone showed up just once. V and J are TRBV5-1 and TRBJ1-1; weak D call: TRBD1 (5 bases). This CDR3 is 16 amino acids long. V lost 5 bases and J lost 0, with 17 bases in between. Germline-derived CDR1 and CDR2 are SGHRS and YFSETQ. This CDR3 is CASRGGTPDVNTEAFF. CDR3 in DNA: TGCGCCAGCAGGGGGGGAACACCGGACGTGAACACTGAAGCTTTCTTT.

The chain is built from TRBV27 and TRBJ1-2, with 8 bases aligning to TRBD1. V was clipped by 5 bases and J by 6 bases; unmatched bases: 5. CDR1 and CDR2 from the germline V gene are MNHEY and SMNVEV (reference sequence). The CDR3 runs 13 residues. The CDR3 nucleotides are TGTGCCAGCAGTCTGACAGGGGTTGATGGCTACACCTTC. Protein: CASSLTGVDGYTF.